This T cell receptor (beta chain) was retrieved from a study of blood T cell repertoires in COVID-19. The CDR3 spans 14 residues. V shed 5 bases and J shed 0 bases, with 9 bases lying between them. CDR1 is MNHNY and CDR2 is SVGAGI in the germline V gene (reference sequence). The method was immunoSEQ multiplex PCR; TCRdb's version includes in-frame clones alone and lacks a portion of them. Of 97,000 or so clones in the sample, 75% to 85% were seen once. The TCR was taken from a man in his sixties with acute or convalescent COVID-19. The sample comprised peripheral blood. The rearrangement joins TRBV6-6 to TRBJ2-3; a possible D gene is TRBD1 (5 bases). For the CDR3, the DNA is TGTGCCAGCAGTCTTGGGGCTAGCACAGATACGCAGTATTTT. Translating it yields CASSLGASTDTQYF.